These T cell receptor beta chains were read from a single sample in a study of cytomegalovirus exposure and HLA in healthy donors. Assay used: immunoSEQ multiplex PCR; TCRdb lists only in-frame clones, some missing. The repertoire holds about 190,000 clones, with approximately 81% as singletons. The sequencing input was PBMCs. These receptors all come from a woman aged 18-35 years in good health and CMV-seropositive. Both conserved end residues are part of each CDR3. Each record gives: J gene, V gene, CDR3 length, clone size, D gene, CDR3 DNA, CDR3 protein. A D gene is named only where the DNA matches it firmly. Clone size is given for some rows only: seen once, a few or many times, or a class if the clone is expanded.

TRBJ2-5 | TRBV6-5 | 14 | few | . | TGTGCCAGCAGTTACCTGGGGAGTAGAGAGACCCAGTACTTC | CASSYLGSRETQYF
TRBJ1-5 | TRBV28 | 14 | . | . | TGTGCCAGCTCCGGGCAGGGTAGATATCAGCCCCAGCATTTT | CASSGQGRYQPQHF
TRBJ1-1 | TRBV5-1 | 17 | . | . | TGCGCCAGCAGACGTAGCCCCTACCAGGGGACGGGGACTGAAGCTTTCTTT | CASRRSPYQGTGTEAFF
TRBJ2-2 | TRBV28 | 16 | once | TRBD1 | TGTGCCAGCAGTTTCAAACCGGGACAGGCCTCCGGGGAGCTGTTTTTT | CASSFKPGQASGELFF
TRBJ2-3 | TRBV7-5 | 19 | . | . | TGTGTCAGAAGCTTATACTATGAGCGGGGGCACACTAGCACAGATACGCAGTATTTT | CVRSLYYERGHTSTDTQYF
TRBJ1-2 | TRBV4-3 | 16 | . | . | TGCGCCAGCAGCCAAGATGGGGCCTTAGGTAGGGATGGCTACACCTTC | CASSQDGALGRDGYTF
TRBJ1-1 | TRBV7-2 | 13 | . | . | TGTGCCAGCAGCTTAGGGACAGTTTTAGAAGCTTTCTTT | CASSLGTVLEAFF
TRBJ2-1 | TRBV30 | 15 | few | TRBD2 | TGTGCCTGGGTAGCGGGGGGCTCCTCCTACAATGAGCAGTTCTTC | CAWVAGGSSYNEQFF
TRBJ2-5 | TRBV6-1 | 14 | . | TRBD2 | TGTGCCAGCAGTGGACTAGCGGGGCAAGAGACCCAGTACTTC | CASSGLAGQETQYF
TRBJ2-1 | TRBV19 | 15 | . | TRBD2 | TGTGCCAGTAGTATTGGGGACGGGGGACTAGTTGAGCAGTTCTTC | CASSIGDGGLVEQFF